Below are 22 T cell receptor beta chains sequenced from a single sample in a study of T cells in women clearing cervical HPV infection. Method: immunoSEQ multiplex PCR; TCRdb's copy keeps in-frame clones and lacks some. Recorded for this sample: tens of thousands of clones. The sequenced sample consisted of blood buffy coat. Source of these receptors: a woman between 18 and 70 years old with a cervical HPV16 infection that either progressed to CIN3+ or cleared (not recorded which).

Points on this clone: The CDR3 end falls 3 residues outside the read, so it is completed with the germline J gene. The chain links TRBV4-1 to TRBJ1-2; D unresolved. V lost 6 bases, J lost 1 base, and 18 bases lay in between. Germline lookup yields CDR1 MGHRA and CDR2 YSYEKL. The CDR3 sequence is 16 residues long. The DNA read from the CDR3 is TGCGCCAGCAGTCCCGGAGGGTCTACTTTTAACTATGGC. As protein: CASSPGGSTFNYG. The whole CDR3 protein reads CASSPGGSTFNYGYTF.

About this clone itself: The read is 3 residues too short to cover the CDR3 end, so that end is filled in from the germline J gene. J is TRBJ2-7 and V is TRBV13; D may be TRBD1 (5 bases). V was trimmed by 0 bases and J by 2 bases, leaving 17 bases between them. CDR3 length equals 17 residues. Germline V gene lookup returns CDR1 PRHDT and CDR2 FYEKMQ (reference sequence). The CDR3 spells CASSLGPRTYSTYEQYF. The DNA read from the CDR3 is TGTGCCAGCAGCTTAGGCCCGAGGACATACTCCACCTACGAG.

Regarding this clone: The CDR3 goes on 3 residues after the read ends, and that part is filled in from the germline J gene. The chain uses TRBV27 and TRBJ2-7; D unclear. The CDR3 sequence is 11 residues long. Germline V gene lookup returns CDR1 MNHEY and CDR2 SMNVEV (reference sequence). V shed 3 bases and J shed 6 bases, with 6 bases lying between them. CDR3 DNA, as far as it was read: TGTGCCAGCAGTTTGTTCGGCGAG. This codes for CASSLFGE. In full, the CDR3 reads CASSLFGEQYF.

For this clone: The read stops 3 residues short of the end of the CDR3; the missing end is completed from the germline J gene. The rearrangement joins TRBV28 to TRBJ2-3, with no clear D. The CDR3 loop spans 13 amino acids. Germline CDR1 MDHEN, CDR2 SYDVKM. The DNA read from the CDR3 is TGTGCCAGCAGTTTAGGGCAGACGAGGACG. Residues: CASSLGQTRT. The complete CDR3 protein is CASSLGQTRTQYF.

Notes on this clone: The CDR3 end lies 3 residues beyond the end of the read and is filled in from the germline J gene. The chain combines TRBV7-6 with TRBJ1-1, with 7 bases that match TRBD1. In germline, CDR1 is SGHVS, CDR2 FNYEAQ. J gave up 5 bases and V 5 bases, and 8 bases lay outside the gene matches. The CDR3 has 14 amino acids. The CDR3 reads CASSPQGTGTEAFF. CDR3 DNA, as far as it was read: TGTGCCAGCAGCCCACAGGGGACTGGGACTGAA.

Points on this clone: The read gets to within 3 residues of the CDR3 end, and the germline J gene fills in the rest. This sequence joins TRBV5-1 and TRBJ1-4; tentatively, D is TRBD1 (6 bases). Germline values: CDR1 SGHRS, CDR2 YFSETQ. V lost 4 bases and J 8 bases, leaving 21 bases between the germline ends. The CDR3 totals 16 residues. CDR3 sequence: CASSLDQLTGLEKLFF. The DNA read from the CDR3 is TGCGCCAGCAGCCTGGATCAGTTGACAGGCCTAGAAAAA.

Comments on this clone: The read ends 3 residues before the CDR3 terminus; that terminus is restored from the germline J gene. V and J are TRBV19 and TRBJ1-2, with a weak D call TRBD1 (6 bases). There are 12 residues in the CDR3. Per the germline V gene, CDR1 is LNHDA and CDR2 is SQIVND (reference sequence). Between the trimmed V and J ends, which lost 6 bases and 6 bases, there was a span of 11 bases. The DNA read from the CDR3 is TGTGCCAGTAGCACAGGGATGGATGGC. Its translation is CASSTGMDG. The entire CDR3 is CASSTGMDGYTF. Supplemented by reference TRBV19 and TRBJ1-2, the full variable domain reads DGGITQSPKYLFRKEGQNVTLSCEQNLNHDAMYWYRQDPGQGLRLIYYSQIVNDFQKGDIAEGYSVSREKKESFPLTVTSAQKNPTAFYLCASSTGMDGYTFGSGTRLTVV.

Remarks on this clone: From the germline J gene comes the end of the CDR3, since the read stops 3 residues before it. The chain links TRBV5-1 to TRBJ2-3; D is undetermined. CDR1 is SGHRS, CDR2 YFSETQ, per germline. Trimming took off 0 bases at V and 6 bases at J, with 8 bases between the two ends. The CDR3 consists of 13 residues. The CDR3 bases that were read are TGCGCCAGCAGCTTGGAGCGAGCGGATACG. This codes for CASSLERADT. Given in full, the CDR3 is CASSLERADTQYF.

As concerns this clone: From the germline J gene comes the end of the CDR3, since the read stops 3 residues before it. This chain joins TRBV20-1 and TRBJ1-4; D is undetermined. Germline V CDR1 and CDR2: DFQATT, SNEGSKA (reference sequence). The CDR3 consists of 15 residues. V was cut by 2 bases and J by 0 bases, with 10 bases left in between. The CDR3 spells CSARSGSSTNEKLFF. Incomplete CDR3 DNA: TGCAGTGCTAGAAGCGGCAGCTCAACTAATGAAAAA.

For this clone: Read data end 3 residues before the CDR3 end; the end is taken from the germline J gene. V and J are TRBV5-1 and TRBJ1-1; D unclear. V shed 1 base and J shed 3 bases, with 4 bases lying between them. Per the germline V gene, CDR1 is SGHRS and CDR2 is YFSETQ. The CDR3 is made up of 12 amino acids. The DNA read from the CDR3 is TGCGCCAGCAGCTTGTCGGACACTGAA. It codes for CASSLSDTE. The complete CDR3 sequence is CASSLSDTEAFF.

The CDR3 reads CSATFGTAYNEQFF. The part of the CDR3 DNA that was read is TGCAGTGCCACATTTGGGACAGCCTACAATGAG. The chain combines TRBV20-1 with TRBJ2-1; 7 bases map to TRBD1. The read ends 3 residues before the CDR3 terminus; that terminus is restored from the germline J gene. Germline V gene data show CDR1 as DFQATT and CDR2 as SNEGSKA (reference sequence). The CDR3 length is 14 residues. V gave up 6 bases and J gave up 2 bases; unmatched junction bases: 7.

Of note for this clone: The read ends 3 residues early relative to the CDR3; the germline J gene fills the gap. The chain is built from TRBV20-1 and TRBJ2-7, with D tentatively TRBD2 (6 bases). V lost 0 bases and J lost 2, with 14 bases in between. The CDR3 loop spans 15 amino acids. Germline values: CDR1 DFQATT, CDR2 SNEGSKA (reference sequence). The sequenced CDR3 bases are TGCAGTGCTAGAGATGAGCGCGGGGCCACCTACGAG. Residues: CSARDERGATYE. The CDR3 in full is CSARDERGATYEQYF.

On this clone itself: The missing CDR3 end, 3 residues past where the read stops, is filled in from the germline J gene. The chain carries TRBV5-6 and TRBJ2-1; 7 bases are a match to TRBD1. The CDR3 sequence is 13 residues long. Germline loops: CDR1 SGHDT, CDR2 YYEEEE. V shed 3 bases and J 8 bases; nucleotides not matched to a gene: 5. The CDR3 spells CASSSDRAHEQFF. CDR3 DNA, as far as it was read: TGTGCCAGCAGCTCAGACAGGGCCCATGAG.

In the case of this clone: The read finishes 3 residues shy of the CDR3 end, and the germline J gene is used to complete it. The V gene is TRBV19, the J gene TRBJ1-4, with 8 bases lining up with TRBD1. Germline V gene data show CDR1 as LNHDA and CDR2 as SQIVND (reference sequence). There are 13 residues in the CDR3. V shed 5 bases and J 9 bases; nucleotides not matched to a gene: 5. Incomplete CDR3 DNA: TGTGCCAGTAGTCCCGGGACAGGACAAAAA. This translates into CASSPGTGQK. The whole CDR3 sequence reads CASSPGTGQKLFF.

Turning to this clone: The observed sequence ends 3 residues before the CDR3 terminus, with the missing tail filled in from the germline J gene. The rearrangement links TRBV28 to TRBJ1-1; D is undetermined. Trimming took 6 bases from V and 2 from J, leaving 4 bases between them. The germline gives CDR1 MDHEN, CDR2 SYDVKM. The CDR3 has 11 amino acids. Incomplete CDR3 DNA: TGTGCCAGCAGGACTAACACTGAA. This gives the protein CASRTNTE. The CDR3 in its entirety is CASRTNTEAFF.

Turning to this clone: Read coverage stops 3 residues before the CDR3 terminus; the germline J gene supplies the remainder. The chain joins TRBV12-3 or TRBV12-4 to TRBJ2-5; no definite D call. This CDR3 is 13 amino acids long. V gave up 1 base and J gave up 4 bases, with 7 bases separating them. CDR3 DNA, as far as it was read: TGTGCCAGCAGTTTAGACCCTAGAGAGACC. This gives the protein CASSLDPRET. The complete CDR3 sequence is CASSLDPRETQYF.

Remarks on this clone: The read terminates 3 residues before the CDR3 end, so the remaining end is supplied by the germline J gene. This chain joins TRBV23-1 and TRBJ2-5; 7 bases are a match to TRBD1. TRBV23-1 is flagged as an ORF with uncertain function. Losses at the gene ends were 4 bases for V and 0 bases for J; bases not matched to a gene: 2. CDR3 length: 14 amino acids. The CDR3 bases that were read are TGCGCCAGCAGTCGGACAGGTCACCAAGAGACC. Its translation is CASSRTGHQET. In full, the CDR3 reads CASSRTGHQETQYF.

As to this clone: Read data end 3 residues before the CDR3 end; the end is taken from the germline J gene. This chain joins TRBV4-1 and TRBJ2-7; TRBD2 matches 7 bases. CDR3 size: 15 residues. Germline V gene lookup returns CDR1 MGHRA and CDR2 YSYEKL. Trimming took 4 bases from V and 1 from J; bases not matched to a gene: 7. CDR3 region: CASSRVTGGSYEQYF. The covered CDR3 bases are TGCGCCAGCAGCCGAGTGACGGGGGGTTCCTACGAG.

As regards this clone: Read coverage stops 3 residues before the CDR3 terminus; the germline J gene supplies the remainder. This chain connects TRBV11-1 to TRBJ1-2; D is perhaps TRBD1 (5 bases). V lost 4 bases, J lost 2 bases, and 11 bases lay in between. The CDR3 has 14 amino acids. Germline assignment: CDR1 SGHAT and CDR2 FQDESV (reference sequence). The DNA read from the CDR3 is TGTGCCAGCAGCTCACCAGGGCCGAACTATGGC. Translated, it gives CASSSPGPNYG. The entire CDR3 reads CASSSPGPNYGYTF.

For this clone: The CDR3 is cut off 3 residues early in the read; its end comes from the germline J gene. The chain links TRBV7-6 to TRBJ2-7, with D possibly being TRBD1 or TRBD2 (7 bases each). Germline V gene lookup returns CDR1 SGHVS and CDR2 FNYEAQ. CDR3 length: 14 residues. V dropped 5 bases and J dropped 4 bases, with 15 bases sitting between them. The sequenced part of the CDR3 DNA is TGTGCCAGCAGCCAGGGGGGAGGGATTTACGAG. Residues: CASSQGGGIYE. The whole CDR3 sequence reads CASSQGGGIYEQYF.

On this clone: Read coverage stops 3 residues before the CDR3 terminus; the germline J gene supplies the remainder. The rearrangement uses TRBV10-1 and TRBJ2-5; D is unresolved. The CDR3 length is 12 residues. Germline CDR1 and CDR2: WNHNN and SYGVQD (reference sequence). V lost 8 bases and J lost 2, with 9 bases in between. The DNA read from the CDR3 is TGCGCCAGCCCGACGGGTCAAGAGACC. Translated, it gives CASPTGQET. From start to end, the CDR3 is CASPTGQETQYF.

A remark on this clone: The missing CDR3 end, 3 residues past where the read stops, is filled in from the germline J gene. The gene calls are TRBV20-1 and TRBJ2-1, with 8 nucleotides matching TRBD1. The junction had 25 bases not matched to a gene; V was cut back by 6 bases and J by 9 bases. This CDR3 has 18 residues. Per germline, CDR1 DFQATT and CDR2 SNEGSKA (reference sequence). CDR3 in amino acids: CSAIDSGAGGSFHPEQFF. Incomplete CDR3 DNA: TGCAGTGCCATCGATTCCGGGGCAGGGGGCTCTTTCCACCCTGAG.